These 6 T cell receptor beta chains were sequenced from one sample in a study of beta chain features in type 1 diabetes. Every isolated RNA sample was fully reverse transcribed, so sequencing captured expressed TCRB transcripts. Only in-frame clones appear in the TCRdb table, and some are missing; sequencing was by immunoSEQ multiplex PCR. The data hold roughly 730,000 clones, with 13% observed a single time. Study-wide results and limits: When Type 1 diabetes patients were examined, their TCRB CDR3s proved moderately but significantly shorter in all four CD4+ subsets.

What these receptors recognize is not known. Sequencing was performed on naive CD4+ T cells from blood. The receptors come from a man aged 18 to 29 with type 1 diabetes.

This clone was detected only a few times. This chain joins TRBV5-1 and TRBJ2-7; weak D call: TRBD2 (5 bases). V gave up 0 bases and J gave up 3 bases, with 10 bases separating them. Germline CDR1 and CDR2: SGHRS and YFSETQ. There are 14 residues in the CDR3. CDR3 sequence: CASSLAGISYEQYF. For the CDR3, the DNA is TGCGCCAGCAGCTTGGCCGGGATAAGCTACGAGCAGTACTTC.

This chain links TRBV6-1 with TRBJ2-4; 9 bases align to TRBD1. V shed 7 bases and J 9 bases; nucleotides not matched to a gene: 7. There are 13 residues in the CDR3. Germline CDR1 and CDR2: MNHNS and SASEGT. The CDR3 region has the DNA TGTGCCAGCACCCCGGGGACAGGGCGCATTCAGTACTTC. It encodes CASTPGTGRIQYF.

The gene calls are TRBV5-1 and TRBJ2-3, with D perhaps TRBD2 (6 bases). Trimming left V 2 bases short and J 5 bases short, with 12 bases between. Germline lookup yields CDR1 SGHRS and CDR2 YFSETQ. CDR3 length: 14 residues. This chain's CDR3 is CASSFVGEEDTQYF. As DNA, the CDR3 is TGCGCCAGCAGCTTTGTCGGGGAGGAAGATACGCAGTATTTT.

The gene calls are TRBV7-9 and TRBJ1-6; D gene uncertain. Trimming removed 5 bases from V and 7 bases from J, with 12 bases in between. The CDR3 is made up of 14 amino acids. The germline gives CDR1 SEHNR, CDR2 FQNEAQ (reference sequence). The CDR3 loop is CASSTGQGNSPLHF. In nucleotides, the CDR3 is TGTGCCAGCAGCACGGGCCAAGGAAATTCACCCCTCCACTTT.

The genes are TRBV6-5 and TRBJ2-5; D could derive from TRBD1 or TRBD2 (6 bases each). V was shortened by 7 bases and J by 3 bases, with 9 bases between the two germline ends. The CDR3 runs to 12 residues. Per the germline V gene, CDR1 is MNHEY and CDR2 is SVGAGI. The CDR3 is CASTGAEETQYF. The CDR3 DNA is TGTGCCAGCACGGGGGCGGAAGAGACCCAGTACTTC.

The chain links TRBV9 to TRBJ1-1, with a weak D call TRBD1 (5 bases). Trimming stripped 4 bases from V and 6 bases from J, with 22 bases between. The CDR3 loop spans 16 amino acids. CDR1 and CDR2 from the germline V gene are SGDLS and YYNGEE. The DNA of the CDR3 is TGTGCCAGCAGCCCGCATGTCGGGGGAACGGGGGCTGAAGCTTTCTTT. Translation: CASSPHVGGTGAEAFF.